The sequence of this T cell receptor (beta chain) was determined in a study of blood T cell repertoires in COVID-19. Study-wide context: Sites in the United States, Italy and Spain provided acute and convalescent COVID-19 samples. Nucleic acid was either cDNA or gDNA, and it came from T cells, B-cell-depleted T cells, or PBMCs.

As processed by the authors: Reference gene primer amplification yielded estimated nucleated cell counts. The method was immunoSEQ multiplex PCR; TCRdb's version includes in-frame clones alone and lacks a portion of them. That table supplies the V and J calls and clone size; D and trimming were determined from the DNA. Among some 130,000 clones listed, about four fifths were seen once. Between the trimmed V and J ends, which lost 1 base and 5 bases, there was a span of 14 bases. CDR3 length equals 16 residues. The germline gives CDR1 SGHVS, CDR2 FQNEAQ. Sequencing was performed on peripheral blood. The chain carries TRBV7-8 and TRBJ2-2; D is perhaps TRBD1 (5 bases). The clonotype originates from a woman aged 55-75 years with active or convalescent COVID-19. Here the CDR3 reads CASSLGQGVGTGELFF. CDR3 coding DNA: TGTGCCAGCAGCTTAGGGCAGGGCGTGGGAACCGGGGAGCTGTTTTTT.